The next 21 T cell receptor beta chains were all read from a single sample in a study of blood T cell repertoires in COVID-19. Here immunoSEQ multiplex PCR was the method, and the copy in TCRdb shows in-frame clones only, minus some. The data show over 250,000 clones, about nine tenths seen once. Sequencing used peripheral blood. These receptors were obtained from a man aged 45 to 65 with acute or convalescent COVID-19.

This chain connects TRBV7-9 to TRBJ2-5; D unresolved. Between the trimmed V and J ends, which lost 3 bases and 4 bases, there was a span of 9 bases. The length of the CDR3 is 13 residues. Germline-derived CDR1 and CDR2 are SEHNR and FQNEAQ (reference sequence). CDR3 amino acids: CASSFSSGETQYF. CDR3 coding DNA: TGTGCCAGCAGCTTCAGTTCGGGAGAGACCCAGTACTTC.

The chain recombines TRBV21-1 with TRBJ2-5; the DNA was not used to check the table's D call, TRBD2. TRBV21-1 is a listed pseudogene. This CDR3 has 19 residues. This chain's CDR3 is CASSLLRASGGDAQETQYF. CDR3 DNA: TGTGCCAGCAGCCTACTCCGGGCTAGCGGGGGCGATGCACAAGAGACCCAGTACTTC.

The sample holds one count of this clone. V is TRBV2 and J is TRBJ2-3; 9 bases are shared with TRBD1. The CDR3 covers 15 residues. The germline V gene encodes CDR1 SNHLY and CDR2 FYNNEI. The trim removed 6 bases at V and 3 bases at J, leaving 7 bases unmatched. CDR3 region: CASSERQGETDTQYF. CDR3 DNA: TGTGCCAGCAGCGAGAGACAGGGGGAAACAGATACGCAGTATTTT.

The V and J genes are TRBV5-6 and TRBJ1-2; D is unclear. This CDR3 has 13 amino acids. The germline gives CDR1 SGHDT, CDR2 YYEEEE. With 4 bases removed from V and 2 bases from J, the gap between germline ends came to 9 bases. CDR3 DNA: TGTGCCAGCAGCACGACTGTAAACTATGGCTACACCTTC. Translated, it gives CASSTTVNYGYTF. Supplemented by reference TRBV5-6 and TRBJ1-2, the full variable domain reads DAGVTQSPTHLIKTRGQQVTLRCSPKSGHDTVSWYQQALGQGPQFIFQYYEEEERQRGNFPDRFSGHQFPNYSSELNVNALLLGDSALYLCASSTTVNYGYTFGSGTRLTVV.

The V and J genes are TRBV7-6 and TRBJ2-5; maybe TRBD2 (6 bases). Deletions cut 1 base from V and 5 bases from J, with 17 bases between. The V gene's germline CDR1 is SGHVS and CDR2 FNYEAQ. The CDR3 consists of 16 residues. This CDR3 is CASSLVATPGGETQYF. CDR3 nucleotides: TGTGCCAGCAGCTTAGTGGCGACGCCTGGGGGGGAGACCCAGTACTTC.

The gene calls are TRBV6-5 and TRBJ2-7; D is possibly TRBD1 (6 bases). CDR3 length: 14 amino acids. V lost 0 bases and J lost 3, with 9 bases in between. Germline V gives CDR1 MNHEY, CDR2 SVGAGI. CDR3 coding DNA: TGTGCCAGCAGTTACTCGGACAGCGGCTACGAGCAGTACTTC. Amino acid sequence: CASSYSDSGYEQYF.

A word on this clone: One end of the junction varies from germline; a read error may be responsible. The gene calls are TRBV11-2 and TRBJ1-2, with 10 bases lining up with TRBD1. Germline values: CDR1 SGHAT, CDR2 FQNNGV. This CDR3 spans 13 amino acids. The CDR3 nucleotides read TGTGCCAGCAGCGTAGACAGGGGGCGAGGCTACACCTTC. Encoded protein: CASSVDRGRGYTF.

This chain joins TRBV4-1 and TRBJ2-1; the match to TRBD2 covers 11 bases. The germline CDR1 and CDR2 sequences are MGHRA and YSYEKL. CDR3 length equals 19 residues. Germline trimming cut 1 base from V and 10 bases from J; bases unmatched to any gene: 18. The CDR3 loop is CASSQGRSGLADFYREQFF. DNA of the CDR3: TGCGCCAGCAGCCAAGGTAGGTCGGGACTAGCGGACTTCTACAGGGAGCAGTTCTTC.

This clone has only a few counts. V usage is TRBV11-2 and J usage is TRBJ2-1; TRBD2 agrees at 11 bases. The germline V gene has CDR1 SGHAT and CDR2 FQNNGV. Trimming removed 0 bases from V and 5 bases from J; junction bases left unmatched: 15. The CDR3 extends over 20 amino acids. The CDR3 region has the DNA TGTGCCAGCAGCTTAGATCGCTGGGGGTTCCTAGCGGGGGGCCACAATGAGCAGTTCTTC. Protein: CASSLDRWGFLAGGHNEQFF.

The rearrangement uses TRBV3-1 (or the pseudogene TRBV3-2) and TRBJ1-1; 9 bases align to TRBD1. With V trimmed by 9 bases and J by 1 base, 3 bases remained unmatched. Per germline, CDR1 LGHDT and CDR2 YNNKEL (reference sequence). This CDR3 contains 13 residues. The CDR3 bases are TGTGCCAGTCGACAGGGGGAGAACACTGAAGCTTTCTTT. Translation gives CASRQGENTEAFF.

The rearrangement joins TRBV12-5 to TRBJ1-1, with D perhaps matching TRBD1 (5 bases). The CDR3 spans 18 residues. CDR1 is LGHNT and CDR2 is FRNRAP in the germline V gene. Trimming took 1 base from V and 3 from J, leaving 21 bases between them. DNA for the CDR3: TGTGCTAGTGGTTTGGGCTCGGTGGGGGGAACCACGGACACTGAAGCTTTCTTT. Protein: CASGLGSVGGTTDTEAFF.

The rearrangement uses TRBV24-1 and TRBJ2-7; D may be TRBD2 (5 bases). The CDR3 sequence is 10 residues long. CDR1 is KGHDR, CDR2 SFDVKD, per germline. V was clipped by 12 bases and J by 0 bases, with 5 bases between them. The DNA of the CDR3 is TGTGCCGGGAGCTCCTACGAGCAGTACTTC. This codes for CAGSSYEQYF.

The V and J genes are TRBV19 and TRBJ2-1; perhaps TRBD2 as D (7 bases). The CDR3 has 14 amino acids. Germline CDR1 is LNHDA and CDR2 is SQIVND (reference sequence). V gave up 9 bases and J gave up 4 bases, with 16 bases separating them. The CDR3 region is CASEGGSRYNEQFF. The CDR3 bases are TGTGCCAGCGAGGGGGGGAGTAGGTACAATGAGCAGTTCTTC. The entire variable domain, with the rest obtained from reference TRBV19 and TRBJ2-1, is as follows: DGGITQSPKYLFRKEGQNVTLSCEQNLNHDAMYWYRQDPGQGLRLIYYSQIVNDFQKGDIAEGYSVSREKKESFPLTVTSAQKNPTAFYLCASEGGSRYNEQFFGPGTRLTVL.

The V and J genes are TRBV6-5 and TRBJ1-5; D remains unclear. Germline V gene data show CDR1 as MNHEY and CDR2 as SVGAGI. Trimming took 3 bases from V and 4 from J, leaving 7 bases between them. The CDR3 runs 13 residues. DNA of the CDR3: TGTGCCAGCAGTTATGTTCTGAATCAGCCCCAGCATTTT. Translation: CASSYVLNQPQHF.

The CDR3: CSVGRQGYGYTF. CDR3 DNA sequence: TGCAGCGTTGGACGACAGGGCTATGGCTACACCTTC. The chain is built from TRBV29-1 and TRBJ1-2, with 7 nucleotides matching TRBD1. The CDR3 totals 12 residues. In germline, CDR1 is SQVTM, CDR2 ANQGSEA. V lost 4 bases to trimming and J lost 4 bases; unmatched junction nucleotides: 3.

V usage is TRBV27 and J usage is TRBJ2-7; no reliable D call. The CDR3 has 11 residues. Per germline, CDR1 MNHEY and CDR2 SMNVEV (reference sequence). Trimming removed 4 bases from V and 6 bases from J, with 7 bases in between. The CDR3 bases are TGTGCCAGCAGTTGGGCAGGCGAGCAGTACTTC. This sequence encodes CASSWAGEQYF.

The V and J genes are TRBV6-5 and TRBJ1-2; no definite D call. The CDR3 consists of 13 residues. Germline V gives CDR1 MNHEY, CDR2 SVGAGI. Trimming pared 0 bases from V and 4 bases from J, leaving 6 bases between. As DNA, the CDR3 is TGTGCCAGCAGTTACTCGGGCTCCTATGGCTACACCTTC. It yields the protein CASSYSGSYGYTF.

Only a few counts were recorded for this clone. The chain is built from TRBV30 and TRBJ1-2; 8 positions agree with TRBD1. This CDR3 has 15 amino acids. Germline-derived CDR1 and CDR2 are GTSNPN and SVGIG (reference sequence). The junction had 12 bases not matched to a gene; V was cut back by 5 bases and J by 4 bases. Here the CDR3 reads CAWLGGRGRVYGYTF. The CDR3 DNA sequence: TGTGCCTGGCTGGGGGGCAGGGGGCGTGTCTATGGCTACACCTTC.

This chain joins TRBV10-3 and TRBJ1-1, with TRBD1 matching 7 bases. The J segment lost 6 bases and the V segment lost 4 bases, leaving 5 bases of the junction unmatched. Germline CDR1 ENHRY, CDR2 SYGVKD. This CDR3 is built from 13 residues. CDR3 loop: CAISVDRVAEAFF. The CDR3 nucleotides read TGTGCCATCAGTGTCGACAGGGTGGCTGAAGCTTTCTTT.

The rearrangement joins TRBV29-1 to TRBJ1-1; 9 positions agree with TRBD1. Germline lookup yields CDR1 SQVTM and CDR2 ANQGSEA. Germline trimming cut 6 bases from V and 5 bases from J; bases unmatched to any gene: 4. The CDR3 runs 12 residues. The CDR3 region is CSVGQGVTEAFF. The DNA of the CDR3 is TGCAGCGTGGGACAGGGTGTAACTGAAGCTTTCTTT.

V usage is TRBV7-8 and J usage is TRBJ1-6; D may be TRBD1 (6 bases). The germline gives CDR1 SGHVS, CDR2 FQNEAQ. The CDR3 covers 17 residues. Trimming took 4 bases from V and 4 from J, leaving 17 bases between them. The CDR3 reads CASSSGTSGQYNSPLHF. The CDR3 bases are TGTGCCAGCAGCTCCGGGACGTCTGGACAGTATAATTCACCCCTCCACTTT. The full variable domain, in which reference TRBV7-8 and TRBJ1-6 provide the parts outside the CDR3, is GAGVSQSPRYKVAKRGQDVALRCDPISGHVSLFWYQQALGQGPEFLTYFQNEAQLDKSGLPSDRFFAERPEGSVSTLKIQRTQQEDSAVYLCASSSGTSGQYNSPLHFGNGTRLTVT.